This T cell receptor beta chain was obtained from a study of blood T cells in healthy people across ages. Primed by a sample-barcoded 5' primer and a J-beta primer mix, a second PCR proceeded for roughly 7 to 12 cycles. Per-sample output comprised a minimum of 2.5 million paired-end reads containing CDR3. TCRdb called the 5' RACE reads again in MiXCR, with one record for every CDR3 protein. Of 800,000 to 900,000 distinct CDR3 sequences listed, 62% are singletons. This clonotype was seen many times. Its specificity is unknown. Broader study findings: The recorded TCR beta diversity per million T cells decreased in a roughly linear manner with age.

Samples each had at least 6 micrograms of total RNA extracted. The clonotype was recovered from a man in his thirties or forties in good health. Sequenced sample: blood.

CDR3 amino acids: CATSRDRSADTQYF. The CDR3 DNA sequence: TGTGCCACCAGCAGAGATAGGTCAGCAGATACGCAGTATTTT. This sequence joins TRBV15 and TRBJ2-3, with D hard to call. Germline V gene lookup returns CDR1 LNHNV and CDR2 YYDKDF (reference sequence). This CDR3 comprises 14 residues. Trimming took off 0 bases at V and 4 bases at J, with 8 bases between the two ends.